This T cell receptor (beta chain) came from a study of graft-versus-host responses after intestinal transplantation. About the study: Induction with anti-thymocyte globulin, then tacrolimus and steroids for roughly 3 years, was given to all recipients.

Concerning this clone itself: The antigen remains unidentified.

J lost 2 bases, V lost 0 bases, and 3 bases had no gene match. Germline V gene lookup returns CDR1 MRHNA and CDR2 SNTAGT. The CDR3 is made up of 16 amino acids. Generated by immunoSEQ multiplex PCR, the TCRdb table keeps only in-frame clones and is missing some. Of approximately 75,000 clones listed, 85% to 90% are singletons. This material consisted of unstimulated CD8+ T cells sorted from spleen or lymph node cells, taken before transplant. The TCR comes from a human donor who was the organ donor for an intestinal transplant. J is TRBJ2-3 and V is TRBV6-4; 9 bases align to TRBD2. The CDR3 DNA is TGTGCCAGCAGTGACTCGGCTAGCGGGGACACAGATACGCAGTATTTT. Its protein product is CASSDSASGDTDTQYF.